The 27 T cell receptor beta chains in this list originate from one sample, sequenced in a study of T cell clusters in autoimmune cytopenias. Multiplex touch-down PCR amplified TRB using TRB-A and TRB-B pools in one tube. TCRdb re-called the multiplex PCR reads and gives one entry per CDR3 protein, without DNA. The sample yields about 4,800 distinct CDR3 sequences, of which the top ten take up about 9.2%. TRB was amplified from around 250 ng of peripheral blood genomic DNA per sample. Sequenced input: peripheral blood. These receptors were taken from a human donor with an autoimmune cytopenia or autoimmune hepatitis (not recorded which).

This clonotype ranks as medium-sized in terms of frequency. V gene TRBV19 combines with J gene TRBJ1-6. From germline, CDR1 is LNHDA and CDR2 SQIVND (reference sequence). The CDR3 contains 11 residues. The CDR3: CASSIGGTLHF.

The chain employs TRBV12-3 or TRBV12-4 and TRBJ2-6. The CDR3 length is 18 residues. This CDR3 is CASSSAGDPSSGANVLTF.

This clonotype is called medium-sized (0.01 to 0.1%) based on its frequency. The chain uses TRBV5-5 and TRBJ2-5; TCRdb calls TRBD1, which cannot be checked without DNA. The germline gives CDR1 SGHKS, CDR2 YYEKEE (reference sequence). This CDR3 is 15 amino acids long. This CDR3 reads CASSLAGTGVETQYF. Filled out from reference TRBV5-5 and TRBJ2-5, the complete variable domain reads DAGVTQSPTHLIKTRGQQVTLRCSPISGHKSVSWYQQVLGQGPQFIFQYYEKEERGRGNFPDRFSARQFPNYSSELNVNALLLGDSALYLCASSLAGTGVETQYFGPGTRLLVL.

This clonotype is called medium-sized (0.01 to 0.1%) based on its frequency. V usage is TRBV5-4 and J usage is TRBJ2-1; the D call from TCRdb, TRBD1, cannot be confirmed without DNA. Germline CDR1 and CDR2: SGHNT and YYREEE (reference sequence). CDR3 size: 16 residues. CDR3 sequence reads: CASSPIGTGGSNEQFF.

Frequency places this clonotype as medium-sized (0.01 to 0.1%). The chain uses TRBV6-2 or TRBV6-3 and TRBJ2-6; TCRdb outputs TRBD2, but without DNA this stays unchecked. Germline CDR1 MNHEY, CDR2 SVGEGT. This CDR3 contains 16 residues. The CDR3: CASILGRGPGANVLTF.

This clonotype is identified as medium-sized from frequency. The chain combines TRBV7-9 with TRBJ2-1. There are 11 residues in the CDR3. Germline CDR1 SEHNR, CDR2 FQNEAQ (reference sequence). The CDR3 sequence: CASSLEVAQFF.

The chain combines TRBV12-3 or TRBV12-4 with TRBJ2-5; no DNA is available, so the TRBD1 call from TCRdb remains unchecked. This CDR3 region has 18 residues. The CDR3 reads CASSFRPGTGAPRGTQYF.

This sequence joins TRBV10-3 and TRBJ2-2; TCRdb indicates TRBD1, and absent DNA this call remains unverified. Germline V gene sequence: CDR1 ENHRY, CDR2 SYGVKD. This CDR3 is 18 amino acids long. The CDR3 protein is CAISEQPGGRSNTGELFF.

The J gene is TRBJ1-2, the V gene TRBV6-2 or TRBV6-3; TCRdb's assignment of TRBD1 cannot be checked, as there is no DNA. The CDR3 length is 12 residues. CDR1 and CDR2 from the germline V gene are MNHEY and SVGEGT. The CDR3 reads CASGQGNYGYTF.

This clonotype is classed as medium-sized by frequency. The rearrangement links TRBV30 to TRBJ1-2; with no DNA, the TCRdb D assignment of TRBD1 cannot be verified. Germline V lookup: CDR1 GTSNPN, CDR2 SVGIG (reference sequence). The CDR3 is made up of 12 amino acids. CDR3 in amino acids: CAWARQSSGYTF.

The rearrangement links TRBV12-3 or TRBV12-4 to TRBJ1-3. The length of the CDR3 is 14 residues. The CDR3 region is CASSFLYSGNTIYF.

In terms of frequency, this clonotype is medium-sized. The genes are TRBV29-1 and TRBJ1-4. This CDR3 is built from 12 residues. In germline, CDR1 is SQVTM, CDR2 ANQGSEA. CDR3 region: CSVEDAPEKLFF.

The chain couples TRBV6-6 to TRBJ2-3; with no DNA, the TCRdb D assignment of TRBD1 cannot be verified. The germline V gene has CDR1 MNHNY and CDR2 SVGAGI (reference sequence). CDR3 length: 16 amino acids. Here the CDR3 reads CASSGGTGGRTDTQYF.

This clonotype counts as medium-sized (0.01 to 0.1%) by frequency. V is TRBV19 and J is TRBJ2-3. The CDR3 contains 12 residues. CDR1 is LNHDA and CDR2 is SQIVND in the germline V gene (reference sequence). CDR3 protein: CASKAGTDTQYF.

The rearrangement links TRBV12-3 or TRBV12-4 to TRBJ2-2. This CDR3 is built from 13 residues. The CDR3: CASSYSSPGELFF.

This clonotype registers medium-sized (0.01 to 0.1%) by frequency. The chain is built from TRBV6-6 and TRBJ2-3. The germline CDR1 and CDR2 sequences are MNHNY and SVGAGI (reference sequence). The CDR3 is 11 residues long. CDR3 amino acids: CASSYQDTQYF.

The chain recombines TRBV6-1 with TRBJ2-3; TCRdb gives TRBD2 as the D gene, but with no DNA this cannot be confirmed. The CDR3 spans 19 residues. Germline loops: CDR1 MNHNS, CDR2 SASEGT. CDR3 sequence: CASKRLAGGRTTSSDAQYF.

The V call is TRBV6-1, the J call TRBJ1-5; the D call of TRBD1 rests on TCRdb alone, since no DNA is present to check it. The CDR3 is 15 amino acids. Germline V gene lookup returns CDR1 MNHNS and CDR2 SASEGT. The CDR3 sequence: CASSETTGTEQPQHF.

The rearrangement links TRBV6-1 to TRBJ2-2; TCRdb's D gene call, TRBD1, goes unchecked for lack of DNA. Germline V gives CDR1 MNHNS, CDR2 SASEGT. The CDR3 has 16 amino acids. The CDR3 reads CASNVRGTHGTGELFF.

This clonotype is called medium-sized based on its frequency. The rearrangement links TRBV29-1 to TRBJ2-1; TCRdb outputs TRBD1, but without DNA this stays unchecked. Germline CDR1 and CDR2: SQVTM and ANQGSEA. The CDR3 length is 14 residues. The CDR3: CSVAPVRAYNEQFF.

This chain connects TRBV5-1 to TRBJ2-3; TCRdb names TRBD1, which stays unverified in the absence of DNA. CDR1 SGHRS and CDR2 YFSETQ come from the germline V gene. The CDR3 runs to 15 residues. CDR3 residues: CASSPTGANTDTQYF.

This chain uses TRBV5-6 with TRBJ2-5; TCRdb calls TRBD2, which cannot be checked without DNA. This CDR3 contains 16 residues. Germline CDR1 is SGHDT and CDR2 is YYEEEE. CDR3 residues: CASSSEGRQFQETQYF.

The chain couples TRBV12-3 or TRBV12-4 to TRBJ2-1; as DNA is missing, the TRBD1 call by TCRdb cannot be tested. The CDR3 is 15 residues long. CDR3 sequence reads: CASSLVAGDPGEQFF.

The V call is TRBV7-2, the J call TRBJ2-3; TCRdb calls TRBD1, which cannot be checked without DNA. Germline V gene lookup returns CDR1 SGHTA and CDR2 FQGNSA. The CDR3 has 14 residues. The CDR3 spells CASSLALGGDTQYF.

The CDR3 loop is CASRLTGIGGEQYF. The gene calls are TRBV27 and TRBJ2-7; the TCRdb call, TRBD2, lacks DNA for checking. Germline-derived CDR1 and CDR2 are MNHEY and SMNVEV (reference sequence). The CDR3 is 14 residues long.

Considering frequency, this clonotype is medium-sized. The chain links TRBV6-5 to TRBJ1-2. Looked up from germline, CDR1 is MNHEY and CDR2 is SVGAGI. This CDR3 comprises 15 residues. The CDR3 is CASSYSGSGNYGYTF.

This clonotype shows up as medium-sized by frequency. The rearrangement uses TRBV18 and TRBJ2-3; TCRdb lists TRBD1, though no DNA is available to test this call. CDR3 size: 13 residues. The germline V gene has CDR1 KGHSH and CDR2 LQKENI. CDR3 amino acids: CASSPGQSDTQYF.